The present entry profiles one T cell receptor (beta chain) with its context. Sequencing was performed with immunoSEQ multiplex PCR; in TCRdb, only in-frame clones are kept and a portion is missing. Of 35,000 to 45,000 clones in the sample, 70% to 90% were seen once. The treatment was: randomized to nivolumab then ipilimumab (arm A) or the reverse (arm B). None of the patients previously received DNA-damaging chemotherapy. PBMC sorting kept live CD3+CD8+ cells without CD19 or CD56. The data derive from a study of sequential checkpoint blockade in melanoma. In the study overall: Arm A got nivolumab then ipilimumab; arm B the reverse, 1:1. Maintenance nivolumab came after either treatment sequence.

This CDR3 has 12 amino acids. Germline lookup yields CDR1 MNHEY and CDR2 SVGAGI. The V end lost 3 bases, the J end lost 8 bases, and 10 bases lay between the germline ends. This TCR was sampled from a human donor with melanoma. The J gene is TRBJ1-1, the V gene TRBV6-5; no reliable D call. The starting material was CD8+ T cells sorted from blood (inferred from file names), obtained from a patient given nivolumab and ipilimumab in sequence. The CDR3 loop reads CASSYSGFEAFF. As DNA, the CDR3 is TGTGCCAGCAGTTATTCGGGGTTCGAAGCTTTCTTT.